Presented here are 23 T cell receptor beta chains from one specimen sequenced in a study of T-cell memory formation after mild COVID-19. TCRdb itself ran the 5' RACE reads through MiXCR, one entry per CDR3 protein. The table includes almost 550,000 distinct CDR3 sequences, approximately 20% detected once. Specimen: PBMCs or a T cell subset sorted from them (not recorded which). The receptors shown here come from an adult woman who had mild COVID-19 (a few samples of this study predate the infection). Cell type and time point are not known.

This clonotype was seen a handful of times. The chain couples TRBV30 to TRBJ1-2; 12 bases align to TRBD1. This CDR3 spans 17 amino acids. J was trimmed by 2 bases and V by 3 bases; bases with no gene match: 10. The germline CDR1 and CDR2 sequences are GTSNPN and SVGIG (reference sequence). The CDR3 loop is CAWRPGDRGPLNYGYTF. CDR3 sequence (DNA): TGTGCCTGGAGACCCGGGGACAGGGGGCCCCTAAACTATGGCTACACCTTC.

This rearrangement joins TRBV5-1 to TRBJ2-2; unclear D gene. Germline CDR1 is SGHRS and CDR2 is YFSETQ. The V and J ends lost 0 bases and 7 bases respectively, with 10 bases between them. This CDR3 contains 14 residues. The CDR3 sequence is CASSLGQSRGELFF. DNA for the CDR3: TGCGCCAGCAGCTTGGGCCAGAGCCGCGGGGAGCTGTTTTTT.

This chain joins TRBV20-1 and TRBJ2-1, with 12 bases identical to TRBD2. The CDR3 is made up of 13 amino acids. Germline values: CDR1 DFQATT, CDR2 SNEGSKA (reference sequence). Trimming took 4 bases from V and 8 from J; bases not matched to a gene: 3. The CDR3 DNA is TGCAGTGCTACTAGCGGGGGGGCCCATGAGCAGTTCTTC. Translation: CSATSGGAHEQFF.

This clonotype was seen just once. The chain links TRBV18 to TRBJ2-6, with 8 bases lining up with TRBD1. The ends lost 3 bases at V and 3 bases at J; junction bases unmatched: 4. CDR3 length equals 16 residues. Germline V gene sequence: CDR1 KGHSH, CDR2 LQKENI. CDR3: CASSPQGASGANVLTF. DNA of the CDR3: TGTGCCAGCTCACCTCAGGGGGCCAGTGGGGCCAACGTCCTGACTTTC.

This clonotype was found a few times. The J gene is TRBJ1-5, the V gene TRBV7-9, with 7 bases fitting TRBD1. Germline V gene sequence: CDR1 SEHNR, CDR2 FQNEAQ (reference sequence). This CDR3 has 13 amino acids. V lost 5 bases to trimming and J lost 7 bases; unmatched junction nucleotides: 5. CDR3 DNA: TGTGCCAGCAGCCCACAGGGGAGACAGCCCCAGCATTTT. This codes for CASSPQGRQPQHF.

This chain joins TRBV12-3 or TRBV12-4 and TRBJ2-1; TRBD2 aligns across 16 bases. The trim removed 6 bases at V and 9 bases at J, leaving 8 bases unmatched. This CDR3 region has 16 residues. CDR3 loop: CASSPLGLAGGGEQFF. CDR3 nucleotide sequence: TGTGCCAGCAGCCCCCTGGGACTAGCGGGGGGGGGTGAGCAGTTCTTC.

This clonotype was seen more than once but under ten times. The chain is built from TRBV9 and TRBJ1-1, with a tentative D call TRBD1 (6 bases). The germline V gene has CDR1 SGDLS and CDR2 YYNGEE. There are 14 residues in the CDR3. V was trimmed by 6 bases and J by 3 bases, leaving 15 bases between them. The CDR3 loop is CASTLTGSDTEAFF. CDR3 in DNA: TGTGCCAGCACCCTTACAGGGTCGGACACTGAAGCTTTCTTT.

This clonotype was picked up a small number of times. The chain couples TRBV7-2 to TRBJ2-5; 8 bases align to TRBD2. The V gene's germline CDR1 is SGHTA and CDR2 FQGNSA. There are 15 residues in the CDR3. J lost 5 bases, V lost 5 bases, and 10 bases had no gene match. CDR3 sequence: CASSQPDSGSETQYF. CDR3 coding DNA: TGTGCCAGCAGCCAACCGGACAGCGGGAGCGAGACCCAGTACTTC.

In this sample, this clonotype turned up a few times. The rearrangement uses TRBV7-9 and TRBJ1-4; 10 nucleotides line up with TRBD1. The germline V gene has CDR1 SEHNR and CDR2 FQNEAQ (reference sequence). J lost 5 bases, V lost 1 base, and 13 bases had no gene match. This CDR3 comprises 19 residues. CDR3 bases: TGTGCCAGCAGCTTAGTCTCCCTTCGACAGGGGGCAGCGAATGAAAAACTGTTTTTT. It is translated as CASSLVSLRQGAANEKLFF.

The V call is TRBV29-1, the J call TRBJ2-3, with a possible D match to TRBD1 (6 bases). Germline assignment: CDR1 SQVTM and CDR2 ANQGSEA. With 6 bases removed from V and 3 bases from J, the gap between germline ends came to 13 bases. This CDR3 is 13 amino acids long. CDR3 in DNA: TGCAGCGTCTGGACAGTGGGAACAGATACGCAGTATTTT. The encoded protein is CSVWTVGTDTQYF.

In its sample, this clonotype was seen once. The J gene is TRBJ2-7, the V gene TRBV6-2 or TRBV6-3, with D maybe TRBD2 (6 bases). Trimming took off 4 bases at V and 3 bases at J, with 7 bases between the two ends. The CDR3 length is 12 residues. Germline CDR1 reads MNHEY; CDR2 reads SVGEGT. The CDR3 region is CASSWRGYEQYF. DNA for the CDR3: TGTGCCAGCAGTTGGCGGGGCTACGAGCAGTACTTC.

This clonotype was detected ten times or more. V and J are TRBV2 and TRBJ2-7, with a possible D match to TRBD2 (6 bases). Germline CDR1 reads SNHLY; CDR2 reads FYNNEI. This CDR3 comprises 12 residues. V lost 4 bases, J lost 4 bases, and 8 bases lay in between. The CDR3 here is CASSVGGYEQYF. CDR3 nucleotides: TGTGCCAGCAGTGTTGGGGGGTACGAGCAGTACTTC.

Ten or more counts support this clonotype. The rearrangement joins TRBV12-3 or TRBV12-4 to TRBJ1-1; 11 positions match TRBD1. The V gene end was trimmed by 5 bases and the J gene end by 3 bases; junction bases not matched to a gene: 2. The CDR3 loop spans 14 amino acids. This chain's CDR3 is CASSVGQGDTEAFF. CDR3 DNA: TGTGCCAGCAGTGTGGGACAGGGGGACACTGAAGCTTTCTTT.

This chain links TRBV12-3 or TRBV12-4 with TRBJ1-5, with a tentative D call TRBD1 (5 bases). The CDR3 consists of 15 residues. V dropped 3 bases and J dropped 4 bases, with 13 bases sitting between them. CDR3 bases: TGTGCCAGCAGTTTGAGGGGACCGGAAAATCAGCCCCAGCATTTT. Amino acid sequence: CASSLRGPENQPQHF.

The chain employs TRBV3-1 and TRBJ2-7, with 9 bases matching TRBD2. The CDR3 length is 15 residues. V lost 1 base and J lost 7; bases outside the gene matches: 8. CDR1 LGHDT and CDR2 YNNKEL come from the germline V gene (reference sequence). As DNA, the CDR3 is TGTGCCAGCAGCCAAGGGGTGCTAGCGGGGAATGAGCAGTACTTC. Protein product: CASSQGVLAGNEQYF.

The sample holds a few counts of this clonotype. The chain couples TRBV11-2 to TRBJ1-2, with 7 bases that match TRBD1. V was clipped by 6 bases and J by 7 bases; unmatched bases: 11. The CDR3 is 14 amino acids. Germline V gene sequence: CDR1 SGHAT, CDR2 FQNNGV. The CDR3 sequence is CASRPVQGRAGYTF. DNA of the CDR3: TGTGCCAGCAGGCCCGTACAGGGGCGGGCTGGCTACACCTTC. Full variable domain (remainder filled in from reference TRBV11-2 and TRBJ1-2): EAGVAQSPRYKIIEKRQSVAFWCNPISGHATLYWYQQILGQGPKLLIQFQNNGVVDDSQLPKDRFSAERLKGVDSTLKIQPAKLEDSAVYLCASRPVQGRAGYTFGSGTRLTVV.

This clonotype has only a few counts. The genes are TRBV15 and TRBJ1-2; 11 positions agree with TRBD1. Germline V gene lookup returns CDR1 LNHNV and CDR2 YYDKDF (reference sequence). This CDR3 has 17 residues. Trimming cost V 0 bases and J 4 bases; bases outside gene matches: 7. The chain's CDR3 is CATSRDLGTGGAYGYTF. As DNA, the CDR3 is TGTGCCACCAGCAGAGATCTCGGGACAGGGGGAGCCTATGGCTACACCTTC.

This clonotype was detected many times. The chain recombines TRBV6-6 with TRBJ2-1; D remains unclear. This CDR3 region has 14 residues. CDR1 and CDR2 from the germline V gene are MNHNY and SVGAGI (reference sequence). Trimming removed 4 bases from V and 4 bases from J, with 11 bases in between. CDR3 sequence reads: CASSSEMRYNEQFF. The CDR3, as DNA: TGTGCCAGCAGTTCCGAGATGCGGTACAATGAGCAGTTCTTC.

In this sample, this clonotype turned up a few times. CDR3 bases: TGTGCCACCAGTGACACGGGACTAGGGGTCCAAGAGACCCAGTACTTC. This encodes CATSDTGLGVQETQYF. The V call is TRBV24-1, the J call TRBJ2-5, with TRBD2 identical over 8 bases. With V trimmed by 4 bases and J by 1 base, 7 bases remained unmatched. There are 16 residues in the CDR3. Germline CDR1 and CDR2: KGHDR and SFDVKD.

This clonotype was counted only a few times. The genes are TRBV12-3 or TRBV12-4 and TRBJ1-1; no firm D call. Trimming took off 2 bases at V and 4 bases at J, with 8 bases between the two ends. CDR3 length: 13 amino acids. CDR3 residues: CASSLTGFTEAFF. The CDR3 coding sequence is TGTGCCAGCAGTTTAACGGGGTTCACTGAAGCTTTCTTT.

This sequence joins TRBV5-1 and TRBJ1-1; tentatively, D is TRBD1 (5 bases). Germline lookup yields CDR1 SGHRS and CDR2 YFSETQ. The CDR3 sequence is 18 residues long. V was shortened by 3 bases and J by 1 base, with 22 bases between the two germline ends. The CDR3 bases are TGCGCCAGCAGCTGGCTGGGGGGAGGGATCGCAGCGAACACTGAAGCTTTCTTT. Translating gives CASSWLGGGIAANTEAFF. Drawing the rest from reference TRBV5-1 and TRBJ1-1, the complete variable domain is KAGVTQTPRYLIKTRGQQVTLSCSPISGHRSVSWYQQTPGQGLQFLFEYFSETQRNKGNFPGRFSGRQFSNSRSEMNVSTLELGDSALYLCASSWLGGGIAANTEAFFGQGTRLTVV.

V usage is TRBV18 and J usage is TRBJ2-5; 7 bases line up with TRBD2. This CDR3 comprises 15 residues. Germline V lookup: CDR1 KGHSH, CDR2 LQKENI. V lost 4 bases and J lost 3; bases outside the gene matches: 8. The CDR3 sequence is CASSLRRGSKETQYF. In DNA form, the CDR3 reads TGTGCCAGCTCACTACGGCGCGGGAGTAAAGAGACCCAGTACTTC.

This clonotype has just a few counts. V and J are TRBV24-1 and TRBJ2-1; TRBD1 matches 9 bases. Unmatched junction bases numbered 6, after V lost 4 bases and J lost 0 bases. This CDR3 has 17 amino acids. The germline CDR1 and CDR2 sequences are KGHDR and SFDVKD. This CDR3 is CATSEAATGGSYNEQFF. The CDR3 DNA reads as TGTGCCACCAGTGAGGCAGCGACAGGGGGCTCCTACAATGAGCAGTTCTTC.